This entry lists 17 T cell receptor beta chains sequenced from one sample in a study of sequential checkpoint blockade in melanoma. Generated by immunoSEQ multiplex PCR, the TCRdb table keeps only in-frame clones and is missing some. The profile shows 40,000 or so clones, around four fifths of them singletons. Treatment described: randomized to nivolumab then ipilimumab (arm A) or the reverse (arm B). Sequenced here: CD8+ T cells sorted from blood (inferred from file names), sampled from a patient given nivolumab and ipilimumab in sequence. All receptors come from a human donor with melanoma.

About this clone itself: Compared with germline, one end of the junction differs, possibly owing to a read error. The chain carries TRBV4-1 and TRBJ1-2; D is ambiguous. The CDR3 length is 18 residues. CDR1 is MGHRA and CDR2 is YSYEKL in the germline V gene. CDR3 protein: CASSQVSVRSLANYGYAF. The CDR3 nucleotides read TGCGCCAGCAGCCAAGTGTCAGTACGGAGTTTAGCTAACTATGGCTACGCCTTC.

The chain uses TRBV2 and TRBJ2-1; D might be TRBD1 (5 bases). Trimming removed 2 bases at V and 4 bases at J, with 9 bases between. The CDR3 sequence is 14 residues long. The germline gives CDR1 SNHLY, CDR2 FYNNEI. The CDR3 DNA sequence: TGTGCCAGCAGTGAACCGACAGTTTACAATGAGCAGTTCTTC. Residues: CASSEPTVYNEQFF.

The chain couples TRBV6-1 to TRBJ2-7, with D possibly TRBD2 on 6 matching bases. Germline CDR1 reads MNHNS; CDR2 reads SASEGT. The CDR3 is made up of 15 amino acids. Trimming removed 1 base at V and 3 bases at J, with 13 bases between. CDR3 bases: TGTGCCAGCAGTGAAGAAGGTGACGGGAGCTACGAGCAGTACTTC. The encoded protein is CASSEEGDGSYEQYF.

The chain joins TRBV6-4 to TRBJ2-1; D possibly corresponds to TRBD2 (5 bases). Trimming shortened V by 0 bases and J by 8 bases, and 14 bases separated the two germline ends. The CDR3 is made up of 15 amino acids. In germline, CDR1 is MRHNA, CDR2 SNTAGT. In DNA, the CDR3 is TGTGCCAGCAGTGACTCCCCACTACCGAGGGATGAGCAGTTCTTC. Residues: CASSDSPLPRDEQFF.

The chain employs TRBV2 and TRBJ2-1; no clear D. Trimming removed 2 bases from V and 0 bases from J, with 14 bases in between. Looked up from germline, CDR1 is SNHLY and CDR2 is FYNNEI. The CDR3 spans 17 residues. The CDR3 DNA is TGTGCCAGCAGTGAATATTTCCCCGAGAGCTCCTACAATGAGCAGTTCTTC. This sequence encodes CASSEYFPESSYNEQFF.

The chain recombines TRBV19 with TRBJ2-3, with 7 nucleotides matching TRBD2. J lost 1 base, V lost 6 bases, and 1 base had no gene match. This CDR3 has 13 residues. Germline lookup yields CDR1 LNHDA and CDR2 SQIVND (reference sequence). The DNA of the CDR3 is TGTGCCAGTAGCGCGGGGGGCACAGATACGCAGTATTTT. Translated: CASSAGGTDTQYF.

This sequence joins TRBV4-2 and TRBJ1-1, with D maybe TRBD1 (6 bases). Between the trimmed V and J ends, which lost 0 bases and 6 bases, there was a span of 20 bases. This CDR3 contains 17 residues. Germline V CDR1 and CDR2: LGHNA, YNFKEQ. DNA for the CDR3: TGTGCCAGCAGCCAAGACCCCCAGGGGCCGGGCGGGTCTGAAGCTTTCTTT. Amino acid sequence: CASSQDPQGPGGSEAFF.

The rearrangement joins TRBV9 to TRBJ2-1; possible D gene TRBD2, 6 bases. Germline CDR1 is SGDLS and CDR2 is YYNGEE. V lost 6 bases, J lost 10 bases, and 17 bases lay in between. The CDR3 length is 13 residues. The CDR3 DNA sequence: TGTGCCAGCAACTCCGGGAGCCTGAAGGAGCAGTTCTTC. Translated: CASNSGSLKEQFF. Full variable domain (remainder filled in from reference TRBV9 and TRBJ2-1): DSGVTQTPKHLITATGQRVTLRCSPRSGDLSVYWYQQSLDQGLQFLIQYYNGEERAKGNILERFSAQQFPDLHSELNLSSLELGDSALYFCASNSGSLKEQFFGPGTRLTVL.

The chain has TRBV4-2 and TRBJ2-1; the D is unclear. Trimming took 0 bases from V and 2 from J, leaving 8 bases between them. The CDR3 is 15 amino acids. The V gene's germline CDR1 is LGHNA and CDR2 YNFKEQ. The CDR3 protein is CASSQDLVTYNEQFF. The CDR3 bases are TGTGCCAGCAGCCAAGATTTAGTAACCTACAATGAGCAGTTCTTC.

This chain connects TRBV19 to TRBJ2-5; 13 nucleotides agree with TRBD2. This CDR3 has 15 amino acids. Germline V gene lookup returns CDR1 LNHDA and CDR2 SQIVND (reference sequence). V shed 5 bases and J 5 bases; nucleotides not matched to a gene: 5. CDR3 nucleotide sequence: TGTGCCAGTAGTCCAGGGACTAGCGGGATTGAGACCCAGTACTTC. The encoded protein is CASSPGTSGIETQYF.

The genes are TRBV10-3 and TRBJ2-5; 13 positions match TRBD2. Germline CDR1 ENHRY, CDR2 SYGVKD. Trimming cost V 8 bases and J 3 bases; bases outside gene matches: 9. The CDR3 loop spans 16 amino acids. The CDR3 region is CAIGPGLAGHKETQYF. Written as DNA, the CDR3 is TGTGCCATCGGCCCGGGACTAGCGGGGCATAAAGAGACCCAGTACTTC.

This sequence joins TRBV10-1 and TRBJ1-2, with D uncertain. Germline assignment: CDR1 WNHNN and CDR2 SYGVQD (reference sequence). This CDR3 has 15 residues. V was pared by 7 bases and J by 5 bases, with 20 bases between. The CDR3 spells CASIWGDGPTYGYTF. The CDR3 DNA reads TGCGCCAGCATTTGGGGAGACGGGCCGACTTATGGCTACACCTTC.

V gene TRBV28 combines with J gene TRBJ1-1, with D unclear. CDR3 length equals 14 residues. Germline lookup yields CDR1 MDHEN and CDR2 SYDVKM. V was trimmed by 5 bases and J by 0 bases, leaving 10 bases between them. This chain's CDR3 is CASSPPGVNTEAFF. DNA for the CDR3: TGTGCCAGCAGTCCGCCCGGGGTGAACACTGAAGCTTTCTTT.

The chain employs TRBV2 and TRBJ2-1; no definite D call. The germline gives CDR1 SNHLY, CDR2 FYNNEI. Trimming removed 7 bases at V and 4 bases at J, with 8 bases between. This CDR3 is 12 amino acids long. CDR3 sequence: CASIDGYNEQFF. The CDR3 DNA is TGTGCCAGCATTGACGGGTACAATGAGCAGTTCTTC.

V gene TRBV5-5 combines with J gene TRBJ1-1, with 8 bases that match TRBD1. The J segment lost 5 bases and the V segment lost 2 bases, leaving 8 bases of the junction unmatched. The length of the CDR3 is 15 residues. Germline CDR1 SGHKS, CDR2 YYEKEE (reference sequence). CDR3 loop: CASSFPQGAETEAFF. As DNA, the CDR3 is TGTGCCAGCAGCTTCCCCCAGGGGGCGGAGACTGAAGCTTTCTTT.

The chain links TRBV5-4 to TRBJ2-4; 12 nucleotides match TRBD2. The V and J ends lost 0 bases and 13 bases, in that order; junction bases with no gene match: 2. The CDR3 sequence is 13 residues long. The germline V gene has CDR1 SGHNT and CDR2 YYREEE (reference sequence). In DNA, the CDR3 is TGTGCCAGCAGCTTGGGACTAGCGGGGGACCAGTACTTC. It encodes CASSLGLAGDQYF.

In this sample, this clone turned up once. The chain combines TRBV5-4 with TRBJ2-3, with D possibly TRBD2 on 5 matching bases. The CDR3 covers 16 residues. Trimming stripped 0 bases from V and 2 bases from J, with 13 bases between. The V gene's germline CDR1 is SGHNT and CDR2 YYREEE (reference sequence). The CDR3 is CASSLEPAEITDTQYF. The CDR3 DNA sequence: TGTGCCAGCAGCTTGGAGCCAGCGGAAATCACAGATACGCAGTATTTT.